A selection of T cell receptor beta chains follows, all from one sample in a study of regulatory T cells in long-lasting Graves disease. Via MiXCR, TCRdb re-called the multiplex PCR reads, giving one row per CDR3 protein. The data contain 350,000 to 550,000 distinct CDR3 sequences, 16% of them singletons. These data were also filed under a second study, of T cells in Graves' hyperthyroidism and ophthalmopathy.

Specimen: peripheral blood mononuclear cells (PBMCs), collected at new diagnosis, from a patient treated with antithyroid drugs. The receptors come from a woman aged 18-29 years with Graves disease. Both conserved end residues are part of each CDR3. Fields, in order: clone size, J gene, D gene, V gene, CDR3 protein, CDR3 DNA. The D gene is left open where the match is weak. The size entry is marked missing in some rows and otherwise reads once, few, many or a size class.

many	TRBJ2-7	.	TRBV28	CASSLLGLRLEQYF	TGTGCCAGCAGTTTATTGGGACTTCGCCTCGAGCAGTACTTC
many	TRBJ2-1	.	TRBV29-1	CSVETARYEQFF	TGCAGCGTTGAAACTGCTAGATATGAGCAGTTCTTC
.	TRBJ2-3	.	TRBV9	CASSVADQHNTDTQYF	TGTGCCAGCAGCGTAGCAGACCAGCATAACACAGATACGCAGTATTTT
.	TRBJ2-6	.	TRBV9	CASSVAGSGANVLTF	TGTGCCAGCAGCGTAGCCGGCTCTGGGGCCAACGTCCTGACTTTC
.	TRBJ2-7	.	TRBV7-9	CASSTGWSSYEQYF	TGTGCCAGCAGTACCGGTTGGAGCTCCTACGAGCAGTACTTC
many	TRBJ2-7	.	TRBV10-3	CAISDRATGGLYEQYF	TGTGCCATCAGTGATAGGGCTACAGGAGGACTCTACGAGCAGTACTTC
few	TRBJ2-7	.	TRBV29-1	CSVRSTVYEQYF	TGCAGCGTGCGATCCACAGTCTACGAGCAGTACTTC
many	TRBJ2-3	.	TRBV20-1	CSARKTQGGFTDTQYF	TGCAGTGCTAGAAAGACCCAGGGTGGCTTCACAGATACGCAGTATTTT
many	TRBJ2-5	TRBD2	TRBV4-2	CASSQVGLAGEWGETQYF	TGTGCCAGCAGCCAAGTTGGGCTAGCGGGAGAATGGGGAGAGACCCAGTACTTC
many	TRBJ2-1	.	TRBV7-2	CASSFGGSSEQFF	TGTGCCAGCAGCTTCGGAGGATCCAGTGAGCAGTTCTTC
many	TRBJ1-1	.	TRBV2	CASKGTAIWAFF	TGTGCCAGCAAAGGGACTGCTATTTGGGCTTTCTTT
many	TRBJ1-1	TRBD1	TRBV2	CASSAPNDRVNTEAFF	TGTGCCAGCAGCGCCCCCAATGACAGGGTGAACACTGAAGCTTTCTTT
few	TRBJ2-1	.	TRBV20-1	CSARGPYNEQFF	TGCAGTGCTAGGGGGCCCTACAATGAGCAGTTCTTC
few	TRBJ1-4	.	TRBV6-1	CASIRNRNQGEKLFF	TGTGCCAGCATCCGGAACAGGAATCAGGGGGAAAAACTGTTTTTT
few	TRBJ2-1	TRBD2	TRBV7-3	CASSITSGRVSEQFF	TGTGCCAGCAGCATAACTAGCGGGAGGGTGAGTGAGCAGTTCTTC
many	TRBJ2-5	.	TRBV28	CASSLGQAYQETQYF	TGTGCCAGCAGTTTAGGCCAGGCGTACCAAGAGACCCAGTACTTC
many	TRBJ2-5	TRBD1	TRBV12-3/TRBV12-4	CASSKMGTGKQETQYF	TGTGCCAGCAGTAAAATGGGGACAGGGAAACAAGAGACCCAGTACTTC
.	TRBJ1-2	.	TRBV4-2	CASSHSGTGPYGYTF	TGTGCCAGCAGCCATAGTGGGACGGGACCCTATGGCTACACCTTC
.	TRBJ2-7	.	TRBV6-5	CASSWASPYEQYF	TGTGCCAGCAGTTGGGCTAGTCCTTACGAGCAGTACTTC
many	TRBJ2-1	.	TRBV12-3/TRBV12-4	CASRVVGRGGEQFF	TGTGCCAGCAGGGTGGTCGGGAGAGGGGGTGAGCAGTTCTTC
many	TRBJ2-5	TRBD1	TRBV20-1	CSAPPGQTQETQYF	TGCAGTGCTCCCCCGGGACAGACCCAAGAGACCCAGTACTTC
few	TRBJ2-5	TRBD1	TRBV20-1	CSADLDRTLEETQYF	TGCAGTGCTGACCTGGACAGGACCCTCGAAGAGACCCAGTACTTC
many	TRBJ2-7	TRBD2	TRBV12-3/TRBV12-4	CASSLGTSGRASIEQYF	TGTGCCAGCAGTTTAGGGACTAGCGGGAGGGCTTCCATAGAGCAGTACTTC
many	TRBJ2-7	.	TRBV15	CATSRARQESYEQYF	TGTGCCACCAGCAGAGCCCGACAGGAATCCTACGAGCAGTACTTC
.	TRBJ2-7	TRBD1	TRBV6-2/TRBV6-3	CASTPGWGQIYEQYF	TGTGCCAGCACCCCCGGTTGGGGACAGATCTACGAGCAGTACTTC
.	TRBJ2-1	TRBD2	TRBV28	CASRLAGWSRNGQFF	TGTGCCAGCAGACTAGCGGGATGGAGTCGGAATGGGCAGTTCTTC
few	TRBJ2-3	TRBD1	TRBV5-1	CASSLSKGNRGGDTQYF	TGCGCCAGCAGCTTGAGCAAGGGGAACAGGGGTGGTGATACGCAGTATTTT
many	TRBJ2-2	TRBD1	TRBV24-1	CATRQGNTGELFF	TGTGCTACAAGACAGGGGAACACCGGGGAGCTGTTTTTT
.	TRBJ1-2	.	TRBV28	CASSPRSGRTYGYTF	TGTGCCAGCAGTCCCCGCTCGGGACGGACCTATGGCTACACCTTC
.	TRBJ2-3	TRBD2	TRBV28	CASSLRGIIAGGRTDTQYF	TGTGCCAGCAGTTTAAGGGGAATTATTGCGGGAGGACGCACAGATACGCAGTATTTT
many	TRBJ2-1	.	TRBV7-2	CASSPTFPNEQFF	TGTGCCAGCAGCCCCACTTTCCCAAATGAGCAGTTCTTC
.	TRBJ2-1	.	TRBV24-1	CATSRSTGYNEQFF	TGTGCCACCTCAAGATCGACAGGATACAATGAGCAGTTCTTC
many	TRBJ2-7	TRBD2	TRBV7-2	CASSSSSGRAYEQYF	TGTGCCAGCAGCTCCTCTAGCGGGAGGGCCTACGAGCAGTACTTC
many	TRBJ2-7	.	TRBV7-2	CASSPDKYEQYF	TGTGCCAGCAGCCCGGACAAATACGAGCAGTACTTC
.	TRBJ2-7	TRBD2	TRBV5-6	CASSSGTSGSSRQYF	TGTGCCAGCAGCTCCGGGACTAGCGGGAGTAGTCGGCAGTACTTC
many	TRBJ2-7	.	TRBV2	CASSEDRVNEQYF	TGTGCCAGCAGTGAAGACAGGGTCAACGAGCAGTACTTC
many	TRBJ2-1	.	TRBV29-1	CSARGGALSYNEQFF	TGCAGCGCAAGAGGCGGCGCCCTCTCCTACAATGAGCAGTTCTTC
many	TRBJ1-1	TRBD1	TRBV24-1	CATSDPTGGSTEAFF	TGTGCCACCAGTGATCCGACAGGGGGGTCGACTGAAGCTTTCTTT
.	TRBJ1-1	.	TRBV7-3	CASSTHMNTEAFF	TGTGCCAGCAGCACTCACATGAACACTGAAGCTTTCTTT
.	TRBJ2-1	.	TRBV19	CASSIRAWGNEQFF	TGTGCCAGTAGTATTAGAGCTTGGGGCAATGAGCAGTTCTTC
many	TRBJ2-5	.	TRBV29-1	CSVERSKHGQYF	TGCAGCGTTGAGCGGTCCAAGCATGGCCAGTACTTC
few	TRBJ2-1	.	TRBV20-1	CSAIHSEARLSYNEQFF	TGCAGTGCTATCCACTCGGAGGCGCGACTCTCCTACAATGAGCAGTTCTTC
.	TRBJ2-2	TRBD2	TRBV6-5	CASSYAGVNTGELFF	TGTGCCAGCAGTTACGCGGGAGTAAACACCGGGGAGCTGTTTTTT
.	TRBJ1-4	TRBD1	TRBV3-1	CASSRNRGSEKLFF	TGTGCCAGCAGCCGGAACAGGGGAAGTGAAAAACTGTTTTTT
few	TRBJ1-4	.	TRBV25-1	CASKGHIEKLFF	TGTGCCAGCAAGGGACACATTGAAAAACTGTTTTTT
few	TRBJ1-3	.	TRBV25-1	CASSESRAGGNTIYF	TGTGCCAGCAGTGAATCAAGGGCAGGGGGAAACACCATATATTTT